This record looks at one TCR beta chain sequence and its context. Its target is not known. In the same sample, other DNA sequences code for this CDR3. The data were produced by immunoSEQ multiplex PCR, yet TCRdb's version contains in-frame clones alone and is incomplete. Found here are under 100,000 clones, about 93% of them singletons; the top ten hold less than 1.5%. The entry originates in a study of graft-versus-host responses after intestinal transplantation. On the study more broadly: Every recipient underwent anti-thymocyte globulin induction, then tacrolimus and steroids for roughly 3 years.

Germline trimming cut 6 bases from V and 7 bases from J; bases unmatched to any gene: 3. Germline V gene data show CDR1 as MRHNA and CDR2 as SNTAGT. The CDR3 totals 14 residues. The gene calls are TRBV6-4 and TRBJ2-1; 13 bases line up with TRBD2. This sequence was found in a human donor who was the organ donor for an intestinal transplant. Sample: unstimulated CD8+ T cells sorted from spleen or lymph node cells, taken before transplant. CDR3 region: CASSAGLAGNEQFF. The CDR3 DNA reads TGTGCCAGCAGCGCGGGACTAGCGGGGAATGAGCAGTTCTTC.